This entry features one TCR beta chain sequence. The data are from a study of blood T cell repertoires in COVID-19. The CDR3 contains 16 residues. V gave up 4 bases and J gave up 9 bases; unmatched junction bases: 12. The germline V gene has CDR1 LGHDT and CDR2 YNNKEL (reference sequence). Assay used: immunoSEQ multiplex PCR; TCRdb lists only in-frame clones, some missing. The sample shows under 450,000 clones, around nine tenths of them seen only once. The sequenced material came from peripheral blood. The chain recombines TRBV3-1 (or the pseudogene TRBV3-2) with TRBJ1-6, with 7 bases fitting TRBD1. The source of this sequence is a woman between 55 and 75 years old with COVID-19, enrolled during active disease. CDR3 DNA: TGTGCCAGCAGCCCCTTCGGAGGACAGGTATTTTCACCCCTCCACTTT. It encodes CASSPFGGQVFSPLHF.